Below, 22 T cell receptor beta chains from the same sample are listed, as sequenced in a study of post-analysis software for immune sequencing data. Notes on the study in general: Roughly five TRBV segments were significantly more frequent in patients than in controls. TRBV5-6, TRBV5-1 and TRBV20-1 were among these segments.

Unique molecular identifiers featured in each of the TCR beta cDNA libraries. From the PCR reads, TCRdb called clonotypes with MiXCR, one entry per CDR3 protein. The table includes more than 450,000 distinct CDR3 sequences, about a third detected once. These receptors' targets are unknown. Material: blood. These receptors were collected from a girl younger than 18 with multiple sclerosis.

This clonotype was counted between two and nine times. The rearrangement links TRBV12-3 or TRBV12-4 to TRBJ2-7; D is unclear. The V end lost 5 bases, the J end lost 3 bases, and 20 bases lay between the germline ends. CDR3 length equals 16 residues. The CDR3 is CASSPNRALEYYEQYF. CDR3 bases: TGTGCCAGCAGTCCCAACCGGGCCCTTGAATACTACGAGCAGTACTTC.

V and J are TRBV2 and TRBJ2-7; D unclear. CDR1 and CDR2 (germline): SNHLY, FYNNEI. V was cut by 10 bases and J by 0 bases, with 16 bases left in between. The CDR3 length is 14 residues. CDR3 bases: TGTGCCACCCGTAGGGTTCCAAGCTCCTACGAGCAGTACTTC. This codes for CATRRVPSSYEQYF.

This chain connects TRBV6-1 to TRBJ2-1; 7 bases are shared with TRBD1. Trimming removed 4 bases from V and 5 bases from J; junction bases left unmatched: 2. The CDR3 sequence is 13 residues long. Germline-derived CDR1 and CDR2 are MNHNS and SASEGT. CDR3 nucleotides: TGTGCCAGCAGTGTTGACAGGGACAATGAGCAGTTCTTC. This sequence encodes CASSVDRDNEQFF.

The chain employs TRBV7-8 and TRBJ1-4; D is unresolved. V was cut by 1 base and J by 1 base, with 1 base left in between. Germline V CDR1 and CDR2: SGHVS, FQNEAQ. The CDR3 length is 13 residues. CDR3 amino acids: CASSLVTNEKLFF. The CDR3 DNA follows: TGTGCCAGCAGCTTAGTAACTAATGAAAAACTGTTTTTT.

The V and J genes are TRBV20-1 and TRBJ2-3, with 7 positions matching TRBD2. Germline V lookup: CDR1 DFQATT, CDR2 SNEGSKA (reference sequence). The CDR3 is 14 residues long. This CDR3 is CTLLGRGDTDTQYF. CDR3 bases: TGCACGTTATTAGGCCGGGGGGACACAGATACGCAGTATTTT.

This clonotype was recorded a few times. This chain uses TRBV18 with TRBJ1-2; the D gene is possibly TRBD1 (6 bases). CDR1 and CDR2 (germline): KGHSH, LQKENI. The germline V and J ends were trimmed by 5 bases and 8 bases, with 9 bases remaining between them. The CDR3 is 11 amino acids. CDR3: CASSSGEGYTF. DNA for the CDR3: TGTGCCAGCTCATCAGGGGAAGGCTACACCTTC.

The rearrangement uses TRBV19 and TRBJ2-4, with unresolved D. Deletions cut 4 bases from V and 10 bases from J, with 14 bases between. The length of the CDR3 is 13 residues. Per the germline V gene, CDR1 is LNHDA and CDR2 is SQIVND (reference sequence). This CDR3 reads CASSTLDRPIQYF. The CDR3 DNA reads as TGTGCCAGTAGTACACTTGATCGTCCAATTCAGTACTTC.

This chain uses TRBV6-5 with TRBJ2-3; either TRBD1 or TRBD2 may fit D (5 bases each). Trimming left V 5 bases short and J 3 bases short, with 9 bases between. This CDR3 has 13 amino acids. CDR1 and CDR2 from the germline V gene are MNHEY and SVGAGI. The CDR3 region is CASSREGTDTQYF. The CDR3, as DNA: TGTGCCAGCAGTCGAGAGGGGACAGATACGCAGTATTTT.

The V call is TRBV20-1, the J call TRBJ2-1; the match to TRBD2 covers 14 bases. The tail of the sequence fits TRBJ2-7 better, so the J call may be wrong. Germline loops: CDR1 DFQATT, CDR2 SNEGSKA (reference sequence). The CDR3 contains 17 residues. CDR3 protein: CSGTSGGLPSSYNEQYF. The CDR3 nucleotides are TGCAGTGGGACTAGCGGGGGGCTCCCGAGCTCCTACAATGAGCAGTACTTC.

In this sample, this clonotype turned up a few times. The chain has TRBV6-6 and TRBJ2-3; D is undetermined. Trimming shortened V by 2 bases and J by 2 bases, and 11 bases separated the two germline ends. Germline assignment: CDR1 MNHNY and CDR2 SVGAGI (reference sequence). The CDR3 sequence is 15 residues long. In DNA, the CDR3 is TGTGCCAGCAGTTACCCTGGCCTAACCACAGATACGCAGTATTTT. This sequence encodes CASSYPGLTTDTQYF.

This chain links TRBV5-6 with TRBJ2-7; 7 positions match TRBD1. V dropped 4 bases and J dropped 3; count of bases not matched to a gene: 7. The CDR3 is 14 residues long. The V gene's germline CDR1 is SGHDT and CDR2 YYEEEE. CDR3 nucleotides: TGTGCCAGCAGCACCCGGACAGGCGGCTACGAGCAGTACTTC. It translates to CASSTRTGGYEQYF.

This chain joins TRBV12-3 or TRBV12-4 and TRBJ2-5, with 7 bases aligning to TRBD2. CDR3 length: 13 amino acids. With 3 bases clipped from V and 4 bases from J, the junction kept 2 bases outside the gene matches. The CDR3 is CASSFWGGETQYF. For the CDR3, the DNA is TGTGCCAGCAGTTTTTGGGGGGGAGAGACCCAGTACTTC.

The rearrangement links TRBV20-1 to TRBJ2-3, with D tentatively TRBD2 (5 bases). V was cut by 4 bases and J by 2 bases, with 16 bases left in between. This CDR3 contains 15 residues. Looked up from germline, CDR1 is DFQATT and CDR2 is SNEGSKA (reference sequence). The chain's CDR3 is CSATPKDWYTDTQYF. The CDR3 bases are TGCAGTGCTACCCCAAAGGACTGGTACACAGATACGCAGTATTTT.

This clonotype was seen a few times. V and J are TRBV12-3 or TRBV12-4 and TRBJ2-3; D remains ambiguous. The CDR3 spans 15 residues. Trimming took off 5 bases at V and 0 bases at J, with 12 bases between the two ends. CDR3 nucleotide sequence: TGTGCCAGCAGTCTCGACCACCAGAGCACAGATACGCAGTATTTT. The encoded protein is CASSLDHQSTDTQYF.

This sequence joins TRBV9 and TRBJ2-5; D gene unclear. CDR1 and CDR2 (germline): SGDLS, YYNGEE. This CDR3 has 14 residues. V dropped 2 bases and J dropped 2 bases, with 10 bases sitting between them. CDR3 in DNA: TGTGCCAGCAGCGTCGGTGTTGCGCAAGAGACCCAGTACTTC. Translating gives CASSVGVAQETQYF.

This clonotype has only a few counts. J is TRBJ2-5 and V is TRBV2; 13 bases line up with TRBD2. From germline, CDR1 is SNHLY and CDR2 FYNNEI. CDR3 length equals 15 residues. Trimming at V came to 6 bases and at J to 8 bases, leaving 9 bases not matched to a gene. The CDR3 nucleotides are TGTGCCAGCAGGGAGACTAGCGGGGGGCAGTCTACCCAGTACTTC. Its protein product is CASRETSGGQSTQYF.

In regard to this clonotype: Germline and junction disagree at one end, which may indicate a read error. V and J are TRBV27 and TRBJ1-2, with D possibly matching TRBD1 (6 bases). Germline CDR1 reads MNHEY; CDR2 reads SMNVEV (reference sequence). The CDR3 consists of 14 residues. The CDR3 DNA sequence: TGTGCCGGCAGACTACAGGGATCTAACTATGGCTACACCTTC. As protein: CAGRLQGSNYGYTF.

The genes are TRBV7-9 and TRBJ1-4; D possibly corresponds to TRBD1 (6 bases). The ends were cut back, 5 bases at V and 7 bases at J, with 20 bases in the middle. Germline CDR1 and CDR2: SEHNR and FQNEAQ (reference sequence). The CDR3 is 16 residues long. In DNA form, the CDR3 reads TGTGCCAGCAGCCCACGTCCGGGGGGCTTCATTGAAAAACTGTTTTTT. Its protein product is CASSPRPGGFIEKLFF. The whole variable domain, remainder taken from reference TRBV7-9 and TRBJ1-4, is DTGVSQNPRHKITKRGQNVTFRCDPISEHNRLYWYRQTLGQGPEFLTYFQNEAQLEKSRLLSDRFSAERPKGSFSTLEIQRTEQGDSAMYLCASSPRPGGFIEKLFFGSGTQLSVL.

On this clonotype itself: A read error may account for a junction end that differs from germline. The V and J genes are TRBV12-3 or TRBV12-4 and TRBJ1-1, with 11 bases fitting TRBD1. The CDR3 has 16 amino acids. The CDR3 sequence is CASSHTRDRGNTEAFF. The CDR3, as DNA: TGTGCCAGCAGTCATACTCGGGACAGGGGGAACACTGAGGCTTTCTTT.

CDR3 DNA sequence: TGCAGTGCGGGGGCGGGTTTCGGCACAGATACGCAGTATTTT. This translates into CSAGAGFGTDTQYF. The chain carries TRBV20-1 and TRBJ2-3; TRBD1 might be the D (6 bases). The length of the CDR3 is 14 residues. The germline CDR1 and CDR2 sequences are DFQATT and SNEGSKA (reference sequence). Deletions cut 6 bases from V and 1 base from J, with 14 bases between.

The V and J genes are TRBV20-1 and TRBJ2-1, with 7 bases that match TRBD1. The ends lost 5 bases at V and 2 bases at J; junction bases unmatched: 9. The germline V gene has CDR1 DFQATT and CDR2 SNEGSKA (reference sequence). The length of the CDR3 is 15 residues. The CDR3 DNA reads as TGCAGTGCTCAGGCTCCCGGGACAGCCTACAATGAGCAGTTCTTC. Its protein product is CSAQAPGTAYNEQFF.

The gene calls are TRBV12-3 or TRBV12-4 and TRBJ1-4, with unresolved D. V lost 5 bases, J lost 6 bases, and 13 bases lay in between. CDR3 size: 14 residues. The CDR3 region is CASSKQSVDEKLFF. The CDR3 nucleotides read TGTGCCAGCAGTAAACAGTCGGTGGATGAAAAACTGTTTTTT.